The 27 T cell receptor beta chains below all came from one sample that was sequenced in a study of blood T cell repertoires in COVID-19. Measured with immunoSEQ multiplex PCR; TCRdb has only the in-frame clones, and not every one. This table has hundreds of thousands of clones, approximately 90% appearing once. The sample taken for sequencing was PBMCs or T cells enriched from blood (not recorded which). The source is a woman aged 40 to 55 who had recovered from COVID-19.

The chain is built from TRBV9 and TRBJ1-1; TRBD1 matches at 11 bases. CDR3 length: 13 amino acids. Germline CDR1 SGDLS, CDR2 YYNGEE. Unmatched junction bases numbered 0, after V lost 5 bases and J lost 3 bases. The CDR3, as DNA: TGTGCCAGCAGGGGACAGGGGGACACTGAAGCTTTCTTT. It translates to CASRGQGDTEAFF.

A word on this clone: One end of the junction is discordant with germline, which a read error may explain. The CDR3 sequence: CASSGGRFQETQYF. CDR3 bases: TGCGCCAGTAGTGGCGGGAGGTTCCAAGAGACCCAGTACTTC. This chain joins TRBV10-2 and TRBJ2-5; the match to TRBD2 covers 8 bases. The CDR3 has 14 amino acids. Germline V gene sequence: CDR1 WSHSY, CDR2 SAAADI.

J is TRBJ2-3 and V is TRBV25-1; 9 bases are shared with TRBD2. J gave up 4 bases and V 8 bases, and 16 bases lay outside the gene matches. CDR3 size: 17 residues. The germline gives CDR1 MGHDK, CDR2 SYGVNS. The CDR3 DNA follows: TGTGCCAGCCGTGGCCCCGTTGCGATAGCGGGAGCAGATACGCAGTATTTT. It encodes CASRGPVAIAGADTQYF.

V is TRBV7-9 and J is TRBJ1-2; D is possibly TRBD1 (5 bases). The length of the CDR3 is 14 residues. The germline V gene encodes CDR1 SEHNR and CDR2 FQNEAQ (reference sequence). Between the trimmed V and J ends, which lost 8 bases and 2 bases, there was a span of 15 bases. This chain's CDR3 is CASGSSTENYGYTF. DNA of the CDR3: TGTGCCAGCGGAAGTTCGACAGAAAACTATGGCTACACCTTC.

The J gene is TRBJ1-5, the V gene TRBV7-8; TRBD1 aligns across 7 bases. Germline assignment: CDR1 SGHVS and CDR2 FQNEAQ. V trimming: 1 base; J trimming: 1 base; junction bases outside the gene matches: 4. The CDR3 runs 16 residues. The CDR3 loop is CASSLGSGQSNQPQHF. CDR3 DNA sequence: TGTGCCAGCAGCTTAGGTTCGGGACAGAGCAATCAGCCCCAGCATTTT.

This chain uses TRBV4-3 with TRBJ1-6, with 7 bases fitting TRBD1. The CDR3 totals 15 residues. Germline V gene sequence: CDR1 LGHNA, CDR2 YSLEER. Trimming took 3 bases from V and 4 from J; bases not matched to a gene: 3. The CDR3 spells CASSQGQRYNSPLHF. The CDR3 nucleotides are TGCGCCAGCAGCCAGGGACAGCGATATAATTCACCCCTCCACTTT.

This rearrangement joins TRBV5-1 to TRBJ2-7, with 8 bases fitting TRBD2. CDR3 size: 14 residues. Germline values: CDR1 SGHRS, CDR2 YFSETQ. V lost 3 bases, J lost 5 bases, and 7 bases stayed unmatched. CDR3 protein: CASSWYERGHEQYF. The CDR3, as DNA: TGCGCCAGCAGCTGGTACGAGCGGGGGCACGAGCAGTACTTC.

The J gene is TRBJ1-1, the V gene TRBV18; perhaps TRBD1 as D (5 bases). V was cut by 4 bases and J by 1 base, with 13 bases left in between. Per the germline V gene, CDR1 is KGHSH and CDR2 is LQKENI. The CDR3 is 15 residues long. Here the CDR3 reads CASSLLGQENTEAFF. The CDR3 DNA reads as TGTGCCAGCTCACTACTGGGGCAGGAGAACACTGAAGCTTTCTTT.

This clone was detected only once. The chain is built from TRBV3-1 (or the pseudogene TRBV3-2) and TRBJ2-1; 8 bases fit TRBD1. Per germline, CDR1 LGHDT and CDR2 YNNKEL (reference sequence). The CDR3 spans 13 residues. The J segment lost 12 bases and the V segment lost 1 base, leaving 5 bases of the junction unmatched. CDR3 sequence (DNA): TGTGCCAGCAGCCAAGCTTTGGGGACAGGGCAGTTCTTC. Its translation is CASSQALGTGQFF.

The J gene is TRBJ1-2, the V gene TRBV27; TRBD1 aligns across 7 bases. Unmatched junction bases numbered 11, after V lost 5 bases and J lost 5 bases. CDR1 is MNHEY and CDR2 is SMNVEV in the germline V gene (reference sequence). The CDR3 runs to 15 residues. CDR3 residues: CASSPRTGSNYGYTF. In DNA, the CDR3 is TGTGCCAGCAGTCCCCGGACAGGTTCCAATTATGGCTACACCTTC.

This chain links TRBV5-1 with TRBJ2-7; TRBD2 matches 10 bases. V lost 0 bases, J lost 2 bases, and 2 bases stayed unmatched. Germline values: CDR1 SGHRS, CDR2 YFSETQ. The CDR3 sequence is 15 residues long. CDR3 nucleotides: TGCGCCAGCAGCTTGGGGACTAGCGGTGCCTACGAGCAGTACTTC. Translated: CASSLGTSGAYEQYF.

The chain carries TRBV28 and TRBJ1-1, with TRBD1 identical over 11 bases. Germline CDR1 is MDHEN and CDR2 is SYDVKM. CDR3 size: 14 residues. With V trimmed by 11 bases and J by 8 bases, 13 bases remained unmatched. Here the CDR3 DNA reads TGTGCCGGCAAGGGACAGGGGGAGAACGAAGAAGCTTTCTTT. Its protein product is CAGKGQGENEEAFF.

V and J are TRBV27 and TRBJ1-1; 9 nucleotides agree with TRBD1. Trimming removed 5 bases from V and 0 bases from J; junction bases left unmatched: 4. There are 15 residues in the CDR3. Germline V gene data show CDR1 as MNHEY and CDR2 as SMNVEV (reference sequence). The CDR3 is CASSGTGKMNTEAFF. In DNA, the CDR3 is TGTGCCAGCAGTGGGACAGGGAAAATGAACACTGAAGCTTTCTTT.

This chain joins TRBV28 and TRBJ1-1; D remains ambiguous. Trimming removed 7 bases from V and 1 base from J, with 16 bases in between. CDR1 is MDHEN and CDR2 is SYDVKM in the germline V gene. This CDR3 comprises 15 residues. The CDR3 sequence is CASTLNDRGNTEAFF. The CDR3 bases are TGTGCCAGCACCCTAAACGACCGGGGGAACACTGAAGCTTTCTTT. Full variable domain (missing parts from reference TRBV28 and TRBJ1-1): DVKVTQSSRYLVKRTGEKVFLECVQDMDHENMFWYRQDPGLGLRLIYFSYDVKMKEKGDIPEGYSVSREKKERFSLILESASTNQTSMYLCASTLNDRGNTEAFFGQGTRLTVV.

In its sample, this clone was seen once. The J gene is TRBJ1-1, the V gene TRBV3-1 (or the pseudogene TRBV3-2); D is undetermined. Trimming stripped 0 bases from V and 9 bases from J, with 20 bases between. CDR3 size: 16 residues. The germline V gene encodes CDR1 LGHDT and CDR2 YNNKEL (reference sequence). Here the CDR3 DNA reads TGTGCCAGCAGCCAAGAGCTTGAGTCGCCTACCTCCCAAGCTTTCTTT. This codes for CASSQELESPTSQAFF.

V and J are TRBV28 and TRBJ2-2; possible D gene TRBD1, 6 bases. CDR1 and CDR2 (germline): MDHEN, SYDVKM. This CDR3 region has 15 residues. V dropped 6 bases and J dropped 0 bases, with 11 bases sitting between them. The CDR3 bases are TGTGCCAGCAGCACCAGGGGTTCGAACACCGGGGAGCTGTTTTTT. It translates to CASSTRGSNTGELFF.

J is TRBJ2-5 and V is TRBV6-5, with 12 positions matching TRBD2. The CDR3 contains 16 residues. Looked up from germline, CDR1 is MNHEY and CDR2 is SVGAGI. The V and J ends lost 4 bases and 1 base, in that order; junction bases with no gene match: 4. The CDR3 loop reads CASSSRLAGVQETQYF. The CDR3 bases are TGTGCCAGCAGTTCCCGACTAGCGGGGGTCCAAGAGACCCAGTACTTC.

This clone appeared once. The chain uses TRBV24-1 and TRBJ1-5, with no clear D. The CDR3 length is 14 residues. V shed 2 bases and J shed 2 bases, with 6 bases lying between them. CDR1 is KGHDR, CDR2 SFDVKD, per germline. The CDR3 here is CATSDSMGNQPQHF. CDR3 in DNA: TGTGCCACCAGTGATTCTATGGGCAATCAGCCCCAGCATTTT.

The V gene is TRBV20-1, the J gene TRBJ1-6; 10 nucleotides line up with TRBD1. The V gene's germline CDR1 is DFQATT and CDR2 SNEGSKA (reference sequence). The CDR3 covers 11 residues. The trim removed 5 bases at V and 19 bases at J, leaving 8 bases unmatched. CDR3 sequence: CSAARTGGRHF. CDR3 in DNA: TGCAGTGCTGCCAGGACAGGGGGGCGACACTTT.

The chain couples TRBV19 to TRBJ2-7, with 10 bases lining up with TRBD2. The CDR3 has 14 amino acids. Germline assignment: CDR1 LNHDA and CDR2 SQIVND (reference sequence). Trimming removed 10 bases from V and 0 bases from J; junction bases left unmatched: 6. DNA for the CDR3: TGTGCCACCCAAGCGGGAGGGTCCTCCTACGAGCAGTACTTC. This codes for CATQAGGSSYEQYF.

This clone appeared a few times. Germline is not matched at one junction end, which may reflect a read error. This chain joins TRBV19 and TRBJ2-1, with TRBD2 identical over 8 bases. The CDR3 is 17 residues long. Germline-derived CDR1 and CDR2 are LNHDA and SQIVND (reference sequence). The CDR3 sequence is CASSIAGGGSSYNEQFF. CDR3 DNA: TGTGCCAGTAGCATAGCCGGGGGGGGGAGCTCCTACAATGAGCAGTTCTTC.

The rearrangement links TRBV7-2 to TRBJ1-4; 7 nucleotides agree with TRBD1. The germline V gene has CDR1 SGHTA and CDR2 FQGNSA. The CDR3 contains 15 residues. J gave up 7 bases and V 6 bases, and 11 bases lay outside the gene matches. CDR3: CASRRTGGMGEKLFF. CDR3 nucleotides: TGTGCCAGCAGACGGACAGGAGGCATGGGTGAAAAACTGTTTTTT.

This rearrangement joins TRBV7-2 to TRBJ2-7, with D possibly TRBD1 on 6 matching bases. The CDR3 has 13 residues. The ends were cut back, 1 base at V and 2 bases at J, with 6 bases in the middle. Germline assignment: CDR1 SGHTA and CDR2 FQGNSA. The CDR3, as DNA: TGTGCCAGCAGCTTAGACAGGGCCTACGAGCAGTACTTC. Translating it yields CASSLDRAYEQYF.

This clone has a single count. This sequence joins TRBV29-1 and TRBJ2-7; the match to TRBD2 covers 7 bases. The germline V gene has CDR1 SQVTM and CDR2 ANQGSEA. The J segment lost 4 bases and the V segment lost 1 base, leaving 4 bases of the junction unmatched. The CDR3 is made up of 13 amino acids. The CDR3 sequence is CSVEGTGGYEQYF. The CDR3 DNA reads TGCAGCGTTGAAGGGACCGGGGGGTACGAGCAGTACTTC.

The chain is built from TRBV29-1 and TRBJ2-5; 7 nucleotides agree with TRBD2. Trimming removed 5 bases from V and 5 bases from J; junction bases left unmatched: 11. The CDR3 extends over 14 amino acids. CDR1 is SQVTM, CDR2 ANQGSEA, per germline. The CDR3, as DNA: TGCAGCGTTAGCGGGATAAGTACTGCGGAGACCCAGTACTTC. Translating it yields CSVSGISTAETQYF.

The V call is TRBV28, the J call TRBJ2-2; TRBD1 matches 10 bases. Per germline, CDR1 MDHEN and CDR2 SYDVKM. The V segment lost 7 bases and the J segment 4 bases; nucleotides outside the gene matches: 12. The length of the CDR3 is 17 residues. The CDR3 nucleotides are TGTGCCAGCACGAACGCCAAGGGACAGGGGACCACCGGGGAGCTGTTTTTT. Residues: CASTNAKGQGTTGELFF. Based on the CDR3 plus reference TRBV28 and TRBJ2-2, the full variable domain is DVKVTQSSRYLVKRTGEKVFLECVQDMDHENMFWYRQDPGLGLRLIYFSYDVKMKEKGDIPEGYSVSREKKERFSLILESASTNQTSMYLCASTNAKGQGTTGELFFGEGSRLTVL.

This clone appeared a single time. CDR3 in amino acids: CASSRGLTGDIQYF. The CDR3 DNA is TGTGCCAGCAGTCGGGGCCTCACAGGGGACATTCAGTACTTC. This chain joins TRBV27 and TRBJ2-4; 7 bases line up with TRBD1. The trim removed 5 bases at V and 8 bases at J, leaving 9 bases unmatched. CDR3 size: 14 residues. Per the germline V gene, CDR1 is MNHEY and CDR2 is SMNVEV (reference sequence).